This T cell receptor beta chain was documented in a study of cytomegalovirus exposure and HLA in healthy donors. Amplification used 60 Vbeta primers and 13 Jbeta primers. Data came from immunoSEQ multiplex PCR; TCRdb stores just in-frame clones and leaves some out. Altogether more than 95,000 clones are present, less than 80% being singletons, with the ten largest covering 3% to 4.5%. Looked up from germline, CDR1 is ENHRY and CDR2 is SYGVKD. V was pared by 2 bases and J by 6 bases, with 19 bases between. There are 16 residues in the CDR3. This receptor was identified in a man aged 30-40 years in good health and CMV-seronegative. What was sequenced was PBMCs. The chain is built from TRBV10-3 and TRBJ1-1; D not resolved. The DNA of the CDR3 is TGTGCCATCAGTGAGCCGGGCCGGGGTGGGATGGCTGAAGCTTTCTTT. Protein product: CAISEPGRGGMAEAFF.